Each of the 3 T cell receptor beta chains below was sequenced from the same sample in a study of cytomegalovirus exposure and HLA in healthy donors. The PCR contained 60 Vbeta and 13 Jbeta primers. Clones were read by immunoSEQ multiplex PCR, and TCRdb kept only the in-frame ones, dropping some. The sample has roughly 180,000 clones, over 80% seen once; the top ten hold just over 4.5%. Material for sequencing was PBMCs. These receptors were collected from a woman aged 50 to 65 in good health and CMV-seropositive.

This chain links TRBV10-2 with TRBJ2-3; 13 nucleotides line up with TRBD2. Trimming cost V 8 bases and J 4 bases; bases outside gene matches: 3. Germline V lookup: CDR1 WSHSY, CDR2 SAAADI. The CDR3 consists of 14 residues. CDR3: CASGLAGVSDTQYF. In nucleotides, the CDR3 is TGCGCCAGCGGACTAGCGGGAGTATCAGATACGCAGTATTTT.

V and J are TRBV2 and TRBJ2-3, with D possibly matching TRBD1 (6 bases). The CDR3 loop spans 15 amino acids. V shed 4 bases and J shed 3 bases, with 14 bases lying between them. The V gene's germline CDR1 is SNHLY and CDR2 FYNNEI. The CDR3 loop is CASSGFGDITDTQYF. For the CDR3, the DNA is TGTGCCAGCAGTGGGTTTGGGGACATTACAGATACGCAGTATTTT.

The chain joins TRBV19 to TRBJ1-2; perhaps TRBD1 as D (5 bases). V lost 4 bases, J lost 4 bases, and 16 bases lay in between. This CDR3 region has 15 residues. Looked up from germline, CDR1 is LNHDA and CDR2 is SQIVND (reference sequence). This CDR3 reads CASSSGGRESYGYTF. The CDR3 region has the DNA TGTGCCAGTAGTAGCGGGGGACGGGAGAGCTATGGCTACACCTTC.